Listed below are T cell receptor beta chains from one sample, sequenced in a study of blood T cell repertoires in COVID-19. Libraries were prepared by immunoSEQ multiplex PCR; TCRdb keeps only in-frame clonotypes and omits some of them. The sample has fewer than 250,000 clones; approximately 86% are singletons. The sample was peripheral blood. Receptor source: a man under 40 with acute or convalescent COVID-19. CDR3s include the opening cysteine and the closing phenylalanine or tryptophan. A D gene is named only where the DNA matches it firmly. Rows may omit the clone size; those that give it use once, few, many or a size class.

>.|TRBD1|TRBV19|TRBJ2-1
TGTGCCACCACCCGGACAGGTAAATACAATGAGCAGTTCTTC
CATTRTGKYNEQFF
>few|.|TRBV2|TRBJ2-7
TGTGCCAGCAGTGTTGCTAGTTACGAGCAGTACTTC
CASSVASYEQYF
>.|.|TRBV4-2|TRBJ2-7
TGTGCCAGCAGCCAGGCTCAATCGGGTGCATACGAGCAGTACTTC
CASSQAQSGAYEQYF
>.|.|TRBV27|TRBJ1-1
TGTGCCAGCAGTTTAAGCCAGGGGAACACTGAAGCTTTCTTT
CASSLSQGNTEAFF
>.|TRBD1|TRBV5-4|TRBJ1-2
TGTGCCAGCAGCCCGGGACAGGGGGCTCAGCCTCTTGGCTACACCTTC
CASSPGQGAQPLGYTF
>.|.|TRBV28|TRBJ1-5
TGTGCCAGCAGTTTAGGGAGGTGGGGCAATCAGCCCCAGCATTTT
CASSLGRWGNQPQHF
>.|.|TRBV7-3|TRBJ1-3
TGTGCCAGCAGCTTAACGTTCTGGGGCTTTGGAAACACCATATATTTT
CASSLTFWGFGNTIYF
>.|TRBD1|TRBV2|TRBJ2-5
TGTGCCAGCAGGGGACAGGGGTCTCCGGGAGAGACCCAGTACTTC
CASRGQGSPGETQYF
>.|.|TRBV6-6|TRBJ1-5
TGTGCCAGCGGCCGTAGAGGGCTGGAGCCCCAGCATTTT
CASGRRGLEPQHF
>.|.|TRBV29-1|TRBJ1-2
TGCAGCGTTGAAGATCTTGGACAGTACTATGGCTACACCTTC
CSVEDLGQYYGYTF
>.|.|TRBV28|TRBJ1-2
TGTGCCAGCAGTTTACAACCAACTTATGGCTACACCTTC
CASSLQPTYGYTF
>.|TRBD1|TRBV5-4|TRBJ1-2
TGTGCCAGCAGCATCACCGGGACAGTAAATGGCTACACCTTC
CASSITGTVNGYTF
>.|.|TRBV5-1|TRBJ2-1
TGCGCCAGCAGCTTGCAGGGGCGCACCCCTGAGCAGTTCTTC
CASSLQGRTPEQFF
>once|.|TRBV4-2|TRBJ1-2
TGTGCCAGCAGCCAAGCCGGGGCGGGGACTAACTATGGCTACACCTTC
CASSQAGAGTNYGYTF
>.|TRBD2|TRBV10-1|TRBJ2-5
TGCGCCAGCAGTGAGGGTCGACTAGCGGGAATTCAAGAGACCCAGTACTTC
CASSEGRLAGIQETQYF
>.|.|TRBV5-8|TRBJ1-1
TGTGCCAGCAGCTTAGGGGGAAATACTGAAGCTTTCTTT
CASSLGGNTEAFF
>once|TRBD2|TRBV19|TRBJ2-7
TGTGCCAGTAGTTCGGCGGGGGGTTCCTACGAGCAGTACTTC
CASSSAGGSYEQYF
>once|.|TRBV6-1|TRBJ1-2
TGTGCCAGCAGTGAGATTCGCAGGGCTGCTTCGTTCGGCTACACCTTC
CASSEIRRAASFGYTF
>.|.|TRBV28|TRBJ2-7
TGTGCCAGCGGGGGGAACTACGAGCAGTACTTC
CASGGNYEQYF
>.|.|TRBV29-1|TRBJ2-3
TGCAGCGTTGTTAGGGCAGGGGGCACAGATACGCAGTATTTT
CSVVRAGGTDTQYF
>.|.|TRBV7-7|TRBJ2-2
TGTGCTAGCAGCTTATCCGTGACTAGTGCCGGGGAGCTGTTTTTT
CASSLSVTSAGELFF
>.|.|TRBV5-1|TRBJ2-7
TGCGCCAGCAGCTTGGTGCAGGGAGGTTCCGAGCAGTACTTC
CASSLVQGGSEQYF
>.|TRBD1|TRBV15|TRBJ1-1
TGTGCCACCAGCAGACGACAGGGAAACACTGAAGCTTTCTTT
CATSRRQGNTEAFF
>.|.|TRBV20-1|TRBJ2-3
TGCAGTGCACCTTCCAGGCATACGCAGTATTTT
CSAPSRHTQYF
>few|TRBD1|TRBV6-5|TRBJ1-2
TGTGCCAGCAGTTACGTAGGGACAGGGGTATATGGCTACACCTTC
CASSYVGTGVYGYTF
>.|TRBD1|TRBV5-1|TRBJ1-1
TGCGCCAGCAGCACGGACAGGGGTGGGAACACTGAAGCTTTCTTT
CASSTDRGGNTEAFF
>.|.|TRBV10-2|TRBJ2-1
TGCGCCAGCGGGGGGTTCGGGACGGGAGACAATGAGCAGTTCTTC
CASGGFGTGDNEQFF
>.|.|TRBV19|TRBJ2-1
TGTGCCAGTAGTGTGTTTCTAGCGCGCACAGTTGAGCAGTTCTTC
CASSVFLARTVEQFF
>.|.|TRBV7-9|TRBJ2-2
TGTGCCAGCAGCTTAGTACCGACAAACACCGGGGAGCTGTTTTTT
CASSLVPTNTGELFF
>.|TRBD1|TRBV9|TRBJ2-3
TGTGCCAGCAGCACCACTACAGGGGAGGATACGCAGTATTTT
CASSTTTGEDTQYF
>.|.|TRBV5-1|TRBJ1-1
TGCGCCAGCAGCCCGGGGTGGAAGAACACTGAAGCTTTCTTT
CASSPGWKNTEAFF